The 30 T cell receptor beta chains given below trace back to one sample, sequenced in a study of blood T cells in healthy people across ages. Then a second PCR, running roughly 7 to 11 cycles, was carried out with a sample-barcoded 5' primer and a J-beta primer mix. TCRdb reprocessed the 5' RACE reads via MiXCR and lists one record per CDR3 protein. The sample lists fewer than 800,000 distinct CDR3 sequences, more than 20% occurring once. The sequencing input was blood. The receptors come from a man between 65 and 85 years old in good health.

Only a few counts were recorded for this clonotype. The CDR3 bases are TGTGCCAGCACTACGCCGTGGGTCGAGCTGTTTTTT. Amino acids: CASTTPWVELFF. The V gene is TRBV6-6, the J gene TRBJ2-2; D not certain. With 7 bases removed from V and 11 bases from J, the gap between germline ends came to 14 bases. Germline V gene lookup returns CDR1 MNHNY and CDR2 SVGAGI (reference sequence). The CDR3 spans 12 residues.

In its sample, this clonotype was seen many times. This rearrangement joins TRBV20-1 to TRBJ2-5; 10 bases match TRBD2. The CDR3 length is 14 residues. V shed 5 bases and J 0 bases; nucleotides not matched to a gene: 3. CDR1 and CDR2 from the germline V gene are DFQATT and SNEGSKA (reference sequence). In DNA, the CDR3 is TGCAGTGCTCAAGGGACTAGCGACCAAGAGACCCAGTACTTC. As protein: CSAQGTSDQETQYF.

There are many counts of this clonotype. The chain couples TRBV29-1 to TRBJ1-4; possible D gene TRBD1, 6 bases. CDR3 length: 14 amino acids. Trimming cost V 4 bases and J 0 bases, with 9 bases left between them. CDR1 and CDR2 from the germline V gene are SQVTM and ANQGSEA. The CDR3 loop is CSVAPGATNEKLFF. The CDR3 DNA is TGCAGCGTTGCCCCAGGGGCAACTAATGAAAAACTGTTTTTT. Full variable domain (outside the CDR3, taken from reference TRBV29-1 and TRBJ1-4): SAVISQKPSRDICQRGTSLTIQCQVDSQVTMMFWYRQQPGQSLTLIATANQGSEATYESGFVIDKFPISRPNLTFSTLTVSNMSPEDSSIYLCSVAPGATNEKLFFGSGTQLSVL.

This clonotype appeared a few times. V usage is TRBV5-1 and J usage is TRBJ2-5; D gene unclear. Germline V gene sequence: CDR1 SGHRS, CDR2 YFSETQ. This CDR3 comprises 13 residues. V shed 1 base and J shed 2 bases, with 6 bases lying between them. The CDR3 sequence: CASSLSMQETQYF. CDR3 sequence (DNA): TGCGCCAGCAGCTTGTCGATGCAAGAGACCCAGTACTTC.

The chain carries TRBV6-2 or TRBV6-3 and TRBJ2-5, with D unresolved. With 6 bases removed from V and 5 bases from J, the gap between germline ends came to 22 bases. CDR1 is MNHEY, CDR2 SVGEGT, per germline. This CDR3 is 16 amino acids long. The CDR3, as DNA: TGTGCCAGCAGAGATAGTATCGGCAGTCGGTCGGAGACCCAGTACTTC. Its protein product is CASRDSIGSRSETQYF.

This clonotype was observed a few times. The CDR3 loop is CASRIQGSMNTEAFF. As DNA, the CDR3 is TGTGCCAGCAGGATACAGGGGAGTATGAACACTGAAGCTTTCTTT. V and J are TRBV6-5 and TRBJ1-1, with TRBD1 identical over 7 bases. V was clipped by 6 bases and J by 0 bases; unmatched bases: 7. The V gene's germline CDR1 is MNHEY and CDR2 SVGAGI. This CDR3 region has 15 residues.

The chain links TRBV6-5 to TRBJ2-1; 8 nucleotides align to TRBD2. The CDR3 is 16 amino acids. V lost 6 bases to trimming and J lost 3 bases; unmatched junction nucleotides: 10. Germline loops: CDR1 MNHEY, CDR2 SVGAGI. Written as DNA, the CDR3 is TGTGCCAGCAGATATCTAGCGGGCGACCACTACAATGAGCAGTTCTTC. Its translation is CASRYLAGDHYNEQFF.

At least ten counts were recorded for this clonotype. The chain couples TRBV5-1 to TRBJ2-3; TRBD1 might be the D (6 bases). The CDR3 is 14 residues long. V was cut by 4 bases and J by 6 bases, with 15 bases left in between. The germline V gene encodes CDR1 SGHRS and CDR2 YFSETQ. The CDR3 nucleotides are TGCGCCAGCAGCCCGACAGGAGGTGTTGATACGCAGTATTTT. Amino acid sequence: CASSPTGGVDTQYF.

This clonotype was seen a handful of times. The chain couples TRBV3-1 to TRBJ2-1, with 7 positions matching TRBD1. The ends lost 1 base at V and 6 bases at J; junction bases unmatched: 9. This CDR3 has 16 amino acids. The germline V gene has CDR1 LGHDT and CDR2 YNNKEL (reference sequence). This CDR3 is CASSQAHPYRGNEQFF. CDR3 DNA sequence: TGTGCCAGCAGCCAAGCGCACCCGTACAGGGGCAATGAGCAGTTCTTC.

V is TRBV6-6 and J is TRBJ2-1, with 13 bases that match TRBD2. The CDR3 runs 17 residues. Germline CDR1 is MNHNY and CDR2 is SVGAGI (reference sequence). Trimming removed 6 bases from V and 6 bases from J; junction bases left unmatched: 11. In DNA form, the CDR3 reads TGTGCCAGCAGACCTCGACTAGCGGGAGGTAATAGCAATGAGCAGTTCTTC. Amino acid sequence: CASRPRLAGGNSNEQFF.

This clonotype was detected only a few times. This chain links TRBV20-1 with TRBJ2-5; the match to TRBD2 covers 11 bases. Germline V gene lookup returns CDR1 DFQATT and CDR2 SNEGSKA (reference sequence). The V and J ends lost 4 bases and 5 bases, in that order; junction bases with no gene match: 9. The CDR3 is 15 residues long. DNA for the CDR3: TGCAGTGCTACTCCAACAACTAGCGGGAGTGAGACCCAGTACTTC. Translation: CSATPTTSGSETQYF.

This clonotype showed up just a few times. The J gene is TRBJ2-1, the V gene TRBV9; TRBD2 agrees at 8 bases. CDR1 and CDR2 from the germline V gene are SGDLS and YYNGEE. This CDR3 contains 15 residues. V trimming: 4 bases; J trimming: 4 bases; junction bases outside the gene matches: 7. The CDR3 reads CASSPRAGGYNEQFF. The CDR3 region has the DNA TGTGCCAGCAGCCCTCGTGCGGGGGGTTACAATGAGCAGTTCTTC.

This clonotype was found a few times. The rearrangement joins TRBV10-3 to TRBJ2-5; 7 positions agree with TRBD1. Germline CDR1 and CDR2: ENHRY and SYGVKD. V shed 6 bases, J shed 2 bases, and the junction held 3 bases outside the gene matches. This CDR3 has 13 amino acids. CDR3 sequence: CAIRGTAQETQYF. The DNA of the CDR3 is TGTGCCATCAGGGGGACAGCTCAAGAGACCCAGTACTTC.

The J gene is TRBJ2-3, the V gene TRBV20-1; weak D call: TRBD2 (5 bases). Per the germline V gene, CDR1 is DFQATT and CDR2 is SNEGSKA (reference sequence). The CDR3 spans 15 residues. V lost 0 bases and J lost 5, with 15 bases in between. CDR3 sequence (DNA): TGCAGTGCTAGAGAGGCGGGCCGTTATTTAGATACGCAGTATTTT. It encodes CSAREAGRYLDTQYF.

The chain couples TRBV7-2 to TRBJ2-3, with D perhaps matching TRBD1 or TRBD2 (5 bases each). The ends were cut back, 5 bases at V and 4 bases at J, with 10 bases in the middle. The CDR3 runs to 13 residues. CDR1 and CDR2 from the germline V gene are SGHTA and FQGNSA. CDR3 nucleotide sequence: TGTGCCAGCAGCACTAGGGGAGCAGATACGCAGTATTTT. Residues: CASSTRGADTQYF.

The rearrangement uses TRBV5-1 and TRBJ2-2; 7 bases match TRBD2. CDR3 length: 15 residues. V shed 4 bases, J shed 7 bases, and the junction held 10 bases outside the gene matches. Germline assignment: CDR1 SGHRS and CDR2 YFSETQ. The CDR3 region is CASSAGLLTGGELFF. In nucleotides, the CDR3 is TGCGCCAGCAGCGCGGGACTACTGACGGGCGGGGAGCTGTTTTTT. The full variable domain, with the rest looked up from reference TRBV5-1 and TRBJ2-2, is KAGVTQTPRYLIKTRGQQVTLSCSPISGHRSVSWYQQTPGQGLQFLFEYFSETQRNKGNFPGRFSGRQFSNSRSEMNVSTLELGDSALYLCASSAGLLTGGELFFGEGSRLTVL.

This clonotype was seen a handful of times. V usage is TRBV28 and J usage is TRBJ2-7; a weak D match, TRBD2 (5 bases). Germline CDR1 MDHEN, CDR2 SYDVKM. Trimming left V 7 bases short and J 3 bases short, with 19 bases between. The CDR3 contains 15 residues. CDR3 bases: TGTGCCAGCACCCCTACCGGGGTTGGGTTCTACGAGCAGTACTTC. Amino acid sequence: CASTPTGVGFYEQYF.

This clonotype came up a few times. The chain carries TRBV29-1 and TRBJ2-5; no clear D gene. Matching the DNA end better, TRBJ2-1 makes the J call doubtful. The CDR3 is 13 amino acids. Per the germline V gene, CDR1 is SQVTM and CDR2 is ANQGSEA. CDR3 coding DNA: TGCAGCGTCCACCCTATTGGAGCCAATGAGCAGTTCTTC. Amino acid sequence: CSVHPIGANEQFF.

This clonotype has just a few counts. The CDR3 coding sequence is TGTGCCAGCAGTTACTACAGGACGGAATCCTACGAGCAGTACTTC. It encodes CASSYYRTESYEQYF. The rearrangement links TRBV6-6 to TRBJ2-7; a weak D match, TRBD1 (5 bases). Germline CDR1 reads MNHNY; CDR2 reads SVGAGI (reference sequence). CDR3 size: 15 residues. V was clipped by 1 base and J by 1 base, with 11 bases between them.

The chain is built from TRBV20-1 and TRBJ2-5; no clear D. Germline V gives CDR1 DFQATT, CDR2 SNEGSKA (reference sequence). V shed 8 bases and J shed 1 base, with 8 bases lying between them. The length of the CDR3 is 11 residues. The CDR3 sequence: CSPLSQETQYF. The CDR3 nucleotides are TGCAGTCCCCTGAGCCAAGAGACCCAGTACTTC.

Of note for this clonotype: The junction shows a germline mismatch at one end, possibly a read error. This chain joins TRBV20-1 and TRBJ2-1; D unresolved. The CDR3 is 11 amino acids. Germline V lookup: CDR1 DFQATT, CDR2 SNEGSKA (reference sequence). CDR3 sequence reads: CSARLVNEQSF. Written as DNA, the CDR3 is TGCAGTGCTAGGCTAGTCAATGAGCAGTCCTTC.

J is TRBJ2-5 and V is TRBV15; D is possibly TRBD2 (6 bases). V lost 2 bases and J lost 2, with 27 bases in between. Germline V CDR1 and CDR2: LNHNV, YYDKDF (reference sequence). The CDR3 spans 20 residues. The chain's CDR3 is CATSRPPGVNRGRLQETQYF. The CDR3 DNA reads as TGTGCCACCAGCAGACCGCCGGGGGTCAACCGCGGGCGCCTTCAAGAGACCCAGTACTTC.

The rearrangement joins TRBV20-1 to TRBJ2-7; possible D gene TRBD2, 5 bases. The length of the CDR3 is 12 residues. Germline CDR1 is DFQATT and CDR2 is SNEGSKA (reference sequence). V dropped 3 bases and J dropped 4 bases, with 10 bases sitting between them. CDR3 amino acids: CSASGMMYEQYF. The DNA for the CDR3 is TGCAGTGCTAGCGGGATGATGTACGAGCAGTACTTC.

This clonotype was seen repeatedly, ten times or more. This CDR3 reads CATSPASNQPQHF. Here the CDR3 DNA reads TGTGCCACCTCGCCGGCTAGCAATCAGCCCCAGCATTTT. J is TRBJ1-5 and V is TRBV15, with unresolved D. Trimming took 8 bases from V and 0 from J, leaving 8 bases between them. The CDR3 runs to 13 residues. The V gene's germline CDR1 is LNHNV and CDR2 YYDKDF (reference sequence).

Only a few counts were recorded for this clonotype. A single base separates this from a much larger clone, so it may be a read error. This chain connects TRBV10-3 to TRBJ1-5; D is undetermined. This CDR3 has 15 residues. Germline V gene sequence: CDR1 ENHRY, CDR2 SYGVKD. CDR3 sequence (DNA): TGTGTCATCAGTGAGTCCGGGGTTAGCAATCAGCCCCAGCATTTT. It encodes CVISESGVSNQPQHF.

There are a few counts of this clonotype. The V call is TRBV7-9, the J call TRBJ2-2, with D unclear. Germline CDR1 and CDR2: SEHNR and FQNEAQ (reference sequence). This CDR3 spans 15 amino acids. The V and J ends lost 5 bases and 4 bases respectively, with 14 bases between them. The CDR3 nucleotides read TGTGCCAGCAGCCCTTTGGGCAGACCCACCGGGGAGCTGTTTTTT. This sequence encodes CASSPLGRPTGELFF. The variable domain in full, with the rest retrieved from reference TRBV7-9 and TRBJ2-2, is DTGVSQNPRHKITKRGQNVTFRCDPISEHNRLYWYRQTLGQGPEFLTYFQNEAQLEKSRLLSDRFSAERPKGSFSTLEIQRTEQGDSAMYLCASSPLGRPTGELFFGEGSRLTVL.

This clonotype was recorded a few times. This chain links TRBV7-2 with TRBJ2-7, with D possibly TRBD2 on 6 matching bases. Trimming took off 5 bases at V and 1 base at J, with 12 bases between the two ends. Germline-derived CDR1 and CDR2 are SGHTA and FQGNSA. This CDR3 contains 14 residues. The CDR3 here is CASSAGPPSYEQYF. As DNA, the CDR3 is TGTGCCAGCAGCGCGGGACCCCCATCCTACGAGCAGTACTTC.

V and J are TRBV7-9 and TRBJ2-1; TRBD2 might be the D (5 bases). The CDR3 runs 15 residues. The ends were cut back, 2 bases at V and 7 bases at J, with 15 bases in the middle. CDR1 is SEHNR, CDR2 FQNEAQ, per germline (reference sequence). CDR3 bases: TGTGCCAGCAGCTTAAGTGGTTTCGGGGAGAATGAGCAGTTCTTC. It codes for CASSLSGFGENEQFF.

This clonotype has a count of ten or more. The chain is built from TRBV29-1 and TRBJ1-1; D ambiguous. The V gene lost 3 bases and the J gene lost 4 bases, with 0 bases spanning the gap. The CDR3 is 9 amino acids. The germline CDR1 and CDR2 sequences are SQVTM and ANQGSEA. The chain's CDR3 is CSVDTEAFF. Written as DNA, the CDR3 is TGCAGCGTTGACACTGAAGCTTTCTTT.

Only a few counts were recorded for this clonotype. The J gene is TRBJ1-2, the V gene TRBV27; D unresolved. The CDR3 has 13 residues. Germline V gene lookup returns CDR1 MNHEY and CDR2 SMNVEV (reference sequence). V lost 5 bases, J lost 5 bases, and 12 bases lay in between. The CDR3 protein is CASSPLTPYGYTF. The DNA for the CDR3 is TGTGCCAGCAGTCCTCTAACTCCTTATGGCTACACCTTC.